This TCR beta chain was recovered during a study of blood T cell repertoires in COVID-19. For the study at large: Acute-phase and convalescent COVID-19 samples originated in the United States, Italy and Spain. The cDNA or gDNA used as material had been derived from T cells, B-cell-depleted T cells, or PBMCs.

The trim removed 6 bases at V and 0 bases at J, leaving 3 bases unmatched. Per germline, CDR1 SGHRS and CDR2 YFSETQ. The CDR3 covers 14 residues. Recruited during active infection, patients (from Seattle) were subsequently followed longitudinally. Methods used by the authors: How many nucleated cells were present was estimated from reference gene primer amplification. Some clones are missing from TCRdb's copy, which holds only in-frame ones; the method was immunoSEQ multiplex PCR. V, J and clone size were drawn from that table, and D and trimming were deduced from the DNA. This sample yields some 220,000 clones, of which over 75% are seen a single time; approximately 2.3% belongs to the top ten.

This chain joins TRBV5-1 and TRBJ1-3, with 7 bases fitting TRBD1. This sequence was found in a woman aged 70-85 years with COVID-19, enrolled during active disease. Sequenced material: peripheral blood. CDR3 region: CASTRDSSGNTIYF. The CDR3 coding sequence is TGCGCCAGCACCCGGGACAGCTCTGGAAACACCATATATTTT.